One sample yielded the 4 T cell receptor beta chains listed below, sequenced in a study of T cells in tuberculosis. After thawing and overnight rest, PBMC were stained with GMM-loaded CD1B tetramer, viability dye and anti-CD3 for sorting. The CD1B tetramers carried C32 glucose monomycolate purified from Rhodococcus equi. TCRdb keeps only in-frame clones here, not all; method: immunoSEQ multiplex PCR. The data contain tens of thousands of clones, roughly 91% of them seen just once; the ten biggest clones take up around 1.8%. Specimen: CD1b-GMM tetramer-negative cells sorted from PBMCs. The receptors come from an adult woman with latent tuberculosis.

The chain carries TRBV6-1 and TRBJ1-5; perhaps TRBD1 as D (5 bases). The length of the CDR3 is 16 residues. V was pared by 4 bases and J by 0 bases, with 13 bases between. Germline V lookup: CDR1 MNHNS, CDR2 SASEGT. The CDR3 here is CASSAGTINSNQPQHF. DNA of the CDR3: TGTGCCAGCAGTGCCGGGACTATCAATAGCAATCAGCCCCAGCATTTT.

The rearrangement links TRBV6-1 to TRBJ1-1, with 7 bases matching TRBD1. The V segment lost 2 bases and the J segment 5 bases; nucleotides outside the gene matches: 8. Germline V lookup: CDR1 MNHNS, CDR2 SASEGT. The CDR3 length is 15 residues. CDR3 in amino acids: CASSEKAGGGTEAFF. CDR3 DNA sequence: TGTGCCAGCAGTGAAAAAGCAGGGGGTGGGACTGAAGCTTTCTTT.

The chain uses TRBV11-2 and TRBJ2-5, with D perhaps TRBD1 (6 bases). The CDR3 runs 16 residues. Between the trimmed V and J ends, which lost 4 bases and 5 bases, there was a span of 20 bases. Germline loops: CDR1 SGHAT, CDR2 FQNNGV. The CDR3 DNA sequence: TGTGCCAGCAGCTCCCGCTGGCCGACAGGCCGGGAGACCCAGTACTTC. Protein product: CASSSRWPTGRETQYF.

The chain employs TRBV7-3 and TRBJ2-3; D unresolved. Germline CDR1 and CDR2: SGHTA and FQGTGA. CDR3 size: 12 residues. V lost 5 bases and J 3 bases, leaving 6 bases between the germline ends. CDR3 coding DNA: TGTGCCAGCAGCCCCACTACAGATACGCAGTATTTT. Its translation: CASSPTTDTQYF.